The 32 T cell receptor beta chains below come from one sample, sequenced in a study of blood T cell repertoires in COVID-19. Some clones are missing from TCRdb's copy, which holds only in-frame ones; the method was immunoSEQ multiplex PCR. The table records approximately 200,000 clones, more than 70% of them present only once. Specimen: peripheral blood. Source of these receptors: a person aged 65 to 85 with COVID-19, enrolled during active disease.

CDR3 protein: CASSLSEGLIEKLFF. CDR3 coding DNA: TGTGCCAGCAGCTTATCGGAGGGGCTAATTGAAAAACTGTTTTTT. The rearrangement links TRBV7-9 to TRBJ1-4; possible D gene TRBD1, 5 bases. CDR1 is SEHNR, CDR2 FQNEAQ, per germline (reference sequence). CDR3 length equals 15 residues. V gave up 2 bases and J gave up 7 bases, with 14 bases separating them.

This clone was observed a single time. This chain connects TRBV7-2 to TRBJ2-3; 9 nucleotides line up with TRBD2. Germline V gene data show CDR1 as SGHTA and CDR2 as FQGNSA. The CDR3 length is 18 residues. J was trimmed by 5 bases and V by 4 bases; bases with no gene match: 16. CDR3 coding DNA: TGTGCCAGCAGCTCCTCGACTAGCGGAGGGGGGTTGGGAGATACGCAGTATTTT. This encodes CASSSSTSGGGLGDTQYF. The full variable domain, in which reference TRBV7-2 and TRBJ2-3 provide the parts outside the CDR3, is GAGVSQSPSNKVTEKGKDVELRCDPISGHTALYWYRQSLGQGLEFLIYFQGNSAPDKSGLPSDRFSAERTGGSVSTLTIQRTQQEDSAVYLCASSSSTSGGGLGDTQYFGPGTRLTVL.

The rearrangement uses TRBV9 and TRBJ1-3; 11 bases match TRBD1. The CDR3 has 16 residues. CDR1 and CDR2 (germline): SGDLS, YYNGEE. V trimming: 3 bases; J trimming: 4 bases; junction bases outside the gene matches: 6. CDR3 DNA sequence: TGTGCCAGCAGCGAGCGGGACAGGGGGGTCGGAAACACCATATATTTT. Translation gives CASSERDRGVGNTIYF.

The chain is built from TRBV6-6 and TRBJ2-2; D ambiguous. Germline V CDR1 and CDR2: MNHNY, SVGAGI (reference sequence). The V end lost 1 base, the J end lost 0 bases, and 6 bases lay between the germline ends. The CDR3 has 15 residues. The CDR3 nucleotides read TGTGCCAGCAGTTACTACACAACGAACACCGGGGAGCTGTTTTTT. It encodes CASSYYTTNTGELFF.

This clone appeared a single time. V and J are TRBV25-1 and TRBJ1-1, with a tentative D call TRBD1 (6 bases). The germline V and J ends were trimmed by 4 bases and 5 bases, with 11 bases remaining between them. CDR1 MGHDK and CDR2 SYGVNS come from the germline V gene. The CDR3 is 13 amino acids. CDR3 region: CASSGYRATEAFF. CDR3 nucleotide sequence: TGTGCCAGCAGTGGTTACAGGGCTACTGAAGCTTTCTTT.

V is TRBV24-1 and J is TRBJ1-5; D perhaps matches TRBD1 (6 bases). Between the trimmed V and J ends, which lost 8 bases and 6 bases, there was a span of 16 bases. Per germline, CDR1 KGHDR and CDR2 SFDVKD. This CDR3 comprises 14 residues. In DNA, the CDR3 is TGTGCCACCAAGCCCTCACAGGGAGTTCAGCCCCAGCATTTT. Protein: CATKPSQGVQPQHF.

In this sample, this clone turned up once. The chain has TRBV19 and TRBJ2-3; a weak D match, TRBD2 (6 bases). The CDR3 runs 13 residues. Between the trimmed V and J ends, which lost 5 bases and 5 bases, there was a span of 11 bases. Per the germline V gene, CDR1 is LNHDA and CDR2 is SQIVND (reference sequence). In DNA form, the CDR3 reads TGTGCCAGTAGTGATAGGGGAGGAGATACGCAGTATTTT. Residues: CASSDRGGDTQYF. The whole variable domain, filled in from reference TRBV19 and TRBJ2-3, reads DGGITQSPKYLFRKEGQNVTLSCEQNLNHDAMYWYRQDPGQGLRLIYYSQIVNDFQKGDIAEGYSVSREKKESFPLTVTSAQKNPTAFYLCASSDRGGDTQYFGPGTRLTVL.

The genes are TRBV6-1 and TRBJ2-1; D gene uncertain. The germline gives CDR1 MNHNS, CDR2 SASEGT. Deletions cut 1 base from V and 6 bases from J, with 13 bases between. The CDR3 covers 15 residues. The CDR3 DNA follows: TGTGCCAGCAGTGAAGAAGGTAACAGCCTCAATGAGCAGTTCTTC. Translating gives CASSEEGNSLNEQFF.

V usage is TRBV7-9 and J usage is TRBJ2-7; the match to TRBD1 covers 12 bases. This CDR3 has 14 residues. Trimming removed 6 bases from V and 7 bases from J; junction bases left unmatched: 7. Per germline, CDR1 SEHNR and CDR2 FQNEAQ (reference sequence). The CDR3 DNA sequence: TGTGCCAGCAGTCCCACGGGACAGGGGGCTGAGCAGTACTTC. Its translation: CASSPTGQGAEQYF.

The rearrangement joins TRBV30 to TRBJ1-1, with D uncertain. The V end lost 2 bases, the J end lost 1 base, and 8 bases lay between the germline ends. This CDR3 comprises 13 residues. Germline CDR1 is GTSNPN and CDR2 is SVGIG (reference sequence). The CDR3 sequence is CAWSFSGNTEAFF. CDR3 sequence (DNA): TGTGCCTGGAGTTTTTCAGGGAACACTGAAGCTTTCTTT. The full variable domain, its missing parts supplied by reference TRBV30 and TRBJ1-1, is SQTIHQWPATLVQPVGSPLSLECTVEGTSNPNLYWYRQAAGRGLQLLFYSVGIGQISSEVPQNLSASRPQDRQFILSSKKLLLSDSGFYLCAWSFSGNTEAFFGQGTRLTVV.

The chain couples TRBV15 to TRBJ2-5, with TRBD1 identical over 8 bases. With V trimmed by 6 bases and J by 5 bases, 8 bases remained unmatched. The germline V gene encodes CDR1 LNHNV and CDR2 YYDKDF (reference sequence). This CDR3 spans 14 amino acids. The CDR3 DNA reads TGTGCCACCAGGTCAGACAGGGGTGCGGAGACCCAGTACTTC. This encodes CATRSDRGAETQYF.

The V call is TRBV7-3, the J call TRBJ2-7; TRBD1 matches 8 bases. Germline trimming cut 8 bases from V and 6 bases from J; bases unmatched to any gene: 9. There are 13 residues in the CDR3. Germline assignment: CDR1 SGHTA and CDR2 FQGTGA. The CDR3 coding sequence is TGTGCCAGCTCCCGGGACAGGACCGGCGAGCAGTACTTC. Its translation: CASSRDRTGEQYF.

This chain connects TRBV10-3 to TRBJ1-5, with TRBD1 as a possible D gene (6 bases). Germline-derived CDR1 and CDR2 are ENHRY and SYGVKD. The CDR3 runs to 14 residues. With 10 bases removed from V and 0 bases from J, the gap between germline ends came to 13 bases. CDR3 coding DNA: TGTGCCAGTAGTACAGGGAATAGCAATCAGCCCCAGCATTTT. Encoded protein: CASSTGNSNQPQHF.

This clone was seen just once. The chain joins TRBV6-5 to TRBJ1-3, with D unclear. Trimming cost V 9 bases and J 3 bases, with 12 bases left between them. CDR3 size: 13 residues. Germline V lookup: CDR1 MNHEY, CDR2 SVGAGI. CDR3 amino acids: CASANRGGNTIYF. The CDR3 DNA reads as TGTGCCAGTGCGAATCGGGGTGGAAACACCATATATTTT.

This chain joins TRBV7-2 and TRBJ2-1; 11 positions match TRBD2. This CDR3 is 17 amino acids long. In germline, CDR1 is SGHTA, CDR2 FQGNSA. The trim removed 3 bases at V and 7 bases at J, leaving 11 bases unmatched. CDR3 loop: CASSFVGLAGGLNEQFF. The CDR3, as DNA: TGTGCCAGCAGCTTCGTAGGTCTAGCGGGGGGTTTAAATGAGCAGTTCTTC.

The CDR3 here is CASSSDRDNLYNSPLHF. The CDR3 DNA sequence: TGTGCCAGCAGCTCGGACAGGGACAATCTCTATAATTCACCCCTCCACTTT. This chain connects TRBV5-4 to TRBJ1-6, with 8 nucleotides matching TRBD1. Trimming took 3 bases from V and 3 from J; bases not matched to a gene: 8. Germline V gene sequence: CDR1 SGHNT, CDR2 YYREEE (reference sequence). The CDR3 spans 17 residues.

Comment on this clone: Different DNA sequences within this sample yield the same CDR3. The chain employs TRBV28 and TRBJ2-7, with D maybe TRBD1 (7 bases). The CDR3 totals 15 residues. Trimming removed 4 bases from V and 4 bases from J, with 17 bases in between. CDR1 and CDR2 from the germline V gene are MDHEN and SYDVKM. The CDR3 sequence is CASSSNRGLGYEQYF. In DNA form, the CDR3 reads TGTGCCAGCAGTTCTAACAGGGGACTGGGGTACGAGCAGTACTTC.

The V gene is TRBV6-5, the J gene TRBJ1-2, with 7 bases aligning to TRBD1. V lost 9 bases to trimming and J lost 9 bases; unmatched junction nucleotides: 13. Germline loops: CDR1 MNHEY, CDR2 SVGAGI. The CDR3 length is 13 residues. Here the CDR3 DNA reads TGTGCCAGTGCTGGCGAGGGGGCAAGGAGCTACACCTTC. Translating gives CASAGEGARSYTF.

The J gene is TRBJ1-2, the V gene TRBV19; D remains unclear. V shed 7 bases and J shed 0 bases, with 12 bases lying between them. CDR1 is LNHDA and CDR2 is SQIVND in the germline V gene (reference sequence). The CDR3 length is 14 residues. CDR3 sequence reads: CASMESAPNYGYTF. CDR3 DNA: TGTGCCAGTATGGAGTCGGCGCCTAACTATGGCTACACCTTC.

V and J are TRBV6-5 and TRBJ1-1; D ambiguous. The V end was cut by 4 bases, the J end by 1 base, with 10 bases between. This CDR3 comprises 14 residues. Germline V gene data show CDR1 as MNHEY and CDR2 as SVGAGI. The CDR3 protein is CASSSIQRNTEAFF. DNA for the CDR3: TGTGCCAGCAGTTCAATACAGAGGAACACTGAAGCTTTCTTT.

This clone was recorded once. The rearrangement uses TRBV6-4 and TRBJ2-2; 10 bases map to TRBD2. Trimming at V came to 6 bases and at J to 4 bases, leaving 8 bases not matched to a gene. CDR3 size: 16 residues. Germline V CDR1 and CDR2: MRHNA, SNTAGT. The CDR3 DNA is TGTGCCAGCAGAGGAGCGGGAGGGCCGATCACCGGGGAGCTGTTTTTT. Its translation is CASRGAGGPITGELFF.

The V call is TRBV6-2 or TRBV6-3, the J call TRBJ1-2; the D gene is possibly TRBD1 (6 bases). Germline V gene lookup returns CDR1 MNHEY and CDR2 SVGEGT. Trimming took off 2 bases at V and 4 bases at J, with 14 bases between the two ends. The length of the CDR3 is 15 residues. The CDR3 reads CASSYQGRRSYGYTF. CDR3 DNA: TGTGCCAGCAGTTACCAGGGGAGAAGGAGCTATGGCTACACCTTC.

The CDR3 DNA follows: TGTGCCAGCAGCTTAGAGGGGCGGTACGAGCAGTACTTC. Amino acids: CASSLEGRYEQYF. The V and J genes are TRBV7-2 and TRBJ2-7; D may be TRBD1 (5 bases). Looked up from germline, CDR1 is SGHTA and CDR2 is FQGNSA. The ends were cut back, 1 base at V and 4 bases at J, with 8 bases in the middle. The CDR3 extends over 13 amino acids.

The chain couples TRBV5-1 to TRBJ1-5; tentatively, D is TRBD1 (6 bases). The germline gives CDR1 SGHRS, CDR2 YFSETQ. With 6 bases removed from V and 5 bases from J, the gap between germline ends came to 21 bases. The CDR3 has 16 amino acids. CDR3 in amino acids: CASNSQDRKIDQPQHF. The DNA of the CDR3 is TGCGCCAGCAACTCCCAGGACAGAAAGATAGATCAGCCCCAGCATTTT.

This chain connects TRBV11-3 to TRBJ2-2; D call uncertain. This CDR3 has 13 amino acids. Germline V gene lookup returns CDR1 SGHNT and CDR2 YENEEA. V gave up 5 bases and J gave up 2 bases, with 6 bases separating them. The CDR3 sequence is CASSLFNTGELFF. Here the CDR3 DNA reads TGTGCCAGCAGCCTCTTTAACACCGGGGAGCTGTTTTTT.

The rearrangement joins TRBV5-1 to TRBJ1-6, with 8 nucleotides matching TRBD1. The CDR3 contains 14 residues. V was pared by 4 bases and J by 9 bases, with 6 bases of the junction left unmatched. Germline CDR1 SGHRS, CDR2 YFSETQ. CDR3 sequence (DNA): TGCGCCAGCAGCGAAGGACAGGGAGGTTCACCCCTCCACTTT. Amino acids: CASSEGQGGSPLHF.

The chain's CDR3 is CAISESGGARVYNEQFF. The CDR3 DNA reads as TGTGCCATCAGTGAGTCTGGGGGGGCGAGGGTCTACAATGAGCAGTTCTTC. This chain links TRBV10-3 with TRBJ2-1; D might be TRBD2 (7 bases). Germline lookup yields CDR1 ENHRY and CDR2 SYGVKD. The CDR3 totals 17 residues. V was cut by 0 bases and J by 3 bases, with 15 bases left in between.

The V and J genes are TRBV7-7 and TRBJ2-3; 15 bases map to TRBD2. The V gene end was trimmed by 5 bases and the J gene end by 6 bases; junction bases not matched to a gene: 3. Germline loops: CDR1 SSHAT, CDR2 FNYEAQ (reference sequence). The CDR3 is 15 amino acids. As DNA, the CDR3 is TGTGCCAGCAGCCCTGGGACTAGCGGGAGGGATACGCAGTATTTT. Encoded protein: CASSPGTSGRDTQYF. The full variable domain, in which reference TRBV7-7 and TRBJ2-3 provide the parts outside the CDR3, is GAGVSQSPRYKVTKRGQDVTLRCDPISSHATLYWYQQALGQGPEFLTYFNYEAQPDKSGLPSDRFSAERPEGSISTLTIQRTEQRDSAMYRCASSPGTSGRDTQYFGPGTRLTVL.

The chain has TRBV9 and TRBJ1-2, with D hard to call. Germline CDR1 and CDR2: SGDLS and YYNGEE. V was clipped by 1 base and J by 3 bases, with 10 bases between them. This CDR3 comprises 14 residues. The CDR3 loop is CASSVHAKDYGYTF. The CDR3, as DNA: TGTGCCAGCAGCGTACACGCGAAAGACTATGGCTACACCTTC. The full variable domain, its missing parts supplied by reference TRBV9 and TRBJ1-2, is DSGVTQTPKHLITATGQRVTLRCSPRSGDLSVYWYQQSLDQGLQFLIQYYNGEERAKGNILERFSAQQFPDLHSELNLSSLELGDSALYFCASSVHAKDYGYTFGSGTRLTVV.

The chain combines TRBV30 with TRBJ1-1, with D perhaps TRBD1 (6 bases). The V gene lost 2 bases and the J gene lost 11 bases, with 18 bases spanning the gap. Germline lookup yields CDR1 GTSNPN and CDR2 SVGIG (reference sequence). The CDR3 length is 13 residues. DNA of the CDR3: TGTGCCTGGAGTACAGACCAGGGGAGTAGGGCTTTCTTT. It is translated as CAWSTDQGSRAFF.

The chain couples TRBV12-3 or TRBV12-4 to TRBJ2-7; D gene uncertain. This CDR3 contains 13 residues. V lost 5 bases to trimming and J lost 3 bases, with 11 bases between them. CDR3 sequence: CASSLTSIYEQYF. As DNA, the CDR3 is TGTGCCAGCAGTCTTACATCCATCTACGAGCAGTACTTC.

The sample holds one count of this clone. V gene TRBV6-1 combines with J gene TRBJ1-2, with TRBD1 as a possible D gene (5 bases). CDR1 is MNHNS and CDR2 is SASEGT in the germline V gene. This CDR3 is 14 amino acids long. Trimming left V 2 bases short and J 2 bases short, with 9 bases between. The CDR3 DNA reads TGTGCCAGCAGTGAACCGAGACAGAACTATGGCTACACCTTC. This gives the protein CASSEPRQNYGYTF.